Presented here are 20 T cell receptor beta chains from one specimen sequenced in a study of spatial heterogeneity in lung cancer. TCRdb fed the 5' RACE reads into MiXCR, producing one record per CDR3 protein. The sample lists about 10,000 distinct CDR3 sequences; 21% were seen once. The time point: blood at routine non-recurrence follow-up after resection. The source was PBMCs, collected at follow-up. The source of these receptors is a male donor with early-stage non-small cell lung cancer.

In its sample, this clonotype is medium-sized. The CDR3 is CASSPLLRGGGTDTQYF. In nucleotides, the CDR3 is TGTGCCAGCAGCCCCCTGCTACGGGGGGGCGGCACAGATACGCAGTATTTT. This chain connects TRBV4-2 to TRBJ2-3, with TRBD2 identical over 8 bases. Per the germline V gene, CDR1 is LGHNA and CDR2 is YNFKEQ. J lost 1 base, V lost 4 bases, and 10 bases had no gene match. The CDR3 extends over 17 amino acids.

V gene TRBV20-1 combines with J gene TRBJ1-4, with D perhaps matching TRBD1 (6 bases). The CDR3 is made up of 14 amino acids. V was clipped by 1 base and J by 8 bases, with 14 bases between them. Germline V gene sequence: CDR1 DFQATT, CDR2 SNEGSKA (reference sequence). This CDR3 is CSARGSTGGEKLFF. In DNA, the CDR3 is TGCAGTGCTAGAGGGTCGACAGGCGGGGAAAAACTGTTTTTT.

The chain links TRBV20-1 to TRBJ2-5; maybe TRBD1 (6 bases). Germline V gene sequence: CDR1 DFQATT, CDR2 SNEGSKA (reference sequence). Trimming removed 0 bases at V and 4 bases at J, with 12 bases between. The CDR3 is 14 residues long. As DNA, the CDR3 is TGCAGTGCTAGAGACCCGAGGACAGTAGAGACCCAGTACTTC. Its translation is CSARDPRTVETQYF.

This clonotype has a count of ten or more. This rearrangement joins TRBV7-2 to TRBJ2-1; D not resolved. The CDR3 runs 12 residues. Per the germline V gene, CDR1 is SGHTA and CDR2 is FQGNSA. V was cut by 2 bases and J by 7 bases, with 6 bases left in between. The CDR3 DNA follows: TGTGCCAGCAGCTTAAAACAGAATGAGCAGTTCTTC. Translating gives CASSLKQNEQFF.

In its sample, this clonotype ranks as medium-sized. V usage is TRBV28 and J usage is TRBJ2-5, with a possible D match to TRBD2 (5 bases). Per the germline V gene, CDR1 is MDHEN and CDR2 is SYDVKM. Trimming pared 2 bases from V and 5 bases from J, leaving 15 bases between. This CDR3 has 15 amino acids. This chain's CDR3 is CASSLKSGELETQYF. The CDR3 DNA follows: TGTGCCAGCAGTTTAAAGAGCGGAGAGTTGGAGACCCAGTACTTC.

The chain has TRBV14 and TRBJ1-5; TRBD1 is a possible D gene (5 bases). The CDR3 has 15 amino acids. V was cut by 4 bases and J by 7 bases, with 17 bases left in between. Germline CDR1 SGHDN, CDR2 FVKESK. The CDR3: CASSPGRGIGQPQHF. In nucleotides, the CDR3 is TGTGCCAGCAGCCCGGGACGCGGGATCGGCCAGCCCCAGCATTTT.

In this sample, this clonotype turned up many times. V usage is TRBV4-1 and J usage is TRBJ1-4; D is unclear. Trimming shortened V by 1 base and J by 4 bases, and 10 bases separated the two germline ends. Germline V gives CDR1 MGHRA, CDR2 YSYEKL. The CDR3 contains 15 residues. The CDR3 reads CASSQGWTHNEKLFF. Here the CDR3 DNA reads TGCGCCAGCAGCCAAGGGTGGACCCATAATGAAAAACTGTTTTTT.

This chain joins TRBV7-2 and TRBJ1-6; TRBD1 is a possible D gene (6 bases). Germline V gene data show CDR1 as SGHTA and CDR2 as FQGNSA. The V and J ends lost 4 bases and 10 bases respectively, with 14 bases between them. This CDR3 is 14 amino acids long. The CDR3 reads CASSWRGVKSPLHF. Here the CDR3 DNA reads TGTGCCAGCAGCTGGAGGGGGGTTAAATCACCCCTCCACTTT. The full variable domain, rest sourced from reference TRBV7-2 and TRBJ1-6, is GAGVSQSPSNKVTEKGKDVELRCDPISGHTALYWYRQSLGQGLEFLIYFQGNSAPDKSGLPSDRFSAERTGGSVSTLTIQRTQQEDSAVYLCASSWRGVKSPLHFGNGTRLTVT.

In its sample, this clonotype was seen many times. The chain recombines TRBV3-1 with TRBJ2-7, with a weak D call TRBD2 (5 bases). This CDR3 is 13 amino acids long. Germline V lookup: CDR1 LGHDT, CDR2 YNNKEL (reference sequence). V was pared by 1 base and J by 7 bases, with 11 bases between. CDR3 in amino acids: CASSQVPGSEQYF. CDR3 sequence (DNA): TGTGCCAGCAGCCAAGTTCCTGGGAGTGAGCAGTACTTC.

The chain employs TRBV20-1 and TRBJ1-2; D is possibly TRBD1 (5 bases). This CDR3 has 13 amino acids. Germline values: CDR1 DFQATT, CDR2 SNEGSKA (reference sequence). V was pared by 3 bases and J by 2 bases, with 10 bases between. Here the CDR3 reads CSASPTENYGYTF. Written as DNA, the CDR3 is TGCAGTGCTAGCCCGACAGAAAACTATGGCTACACCTTC.

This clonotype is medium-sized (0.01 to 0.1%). CDR3 amino acids: CSVGESSGNTIYF. CDR3 nucleotides: TGCAGCGTTGGAGAGAGCTCTGGAAACACCATATATTTT. This chain uses TRBV29-1 with TRBJ1-3; no definite D call. V was cut by 4 bases and J by 0 bases, with 7 bases left in between. Germline assignment: CDR1 SQVTM and CDR2 ANQGSEA. CDR3 length: 13 residues.

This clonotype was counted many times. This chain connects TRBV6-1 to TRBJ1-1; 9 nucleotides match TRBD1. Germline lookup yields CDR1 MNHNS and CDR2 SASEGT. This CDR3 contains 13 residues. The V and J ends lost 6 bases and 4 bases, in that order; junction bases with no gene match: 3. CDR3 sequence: CASRNRGPTEAFF. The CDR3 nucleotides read TGTGCCAGCAGGAACAGGGGGCCCACTGAAGCTTTCTTT.

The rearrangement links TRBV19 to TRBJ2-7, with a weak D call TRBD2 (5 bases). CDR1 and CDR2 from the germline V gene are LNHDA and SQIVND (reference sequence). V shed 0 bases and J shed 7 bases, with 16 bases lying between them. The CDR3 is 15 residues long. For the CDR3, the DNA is TGTGCCAGTAGTATAGATTTTCGGGGTTACGGTGAGCAGTACTTC. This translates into CASSIDFRGYGEQYF. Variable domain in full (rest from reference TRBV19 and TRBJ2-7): DGGITQSPKYLFRKEGQNVTLSCEQNLNHDAMYWYRQDPGQGLRLIYYSQIVNDFQKGDIAEGYSVSREKKESFPLTVTSAQKNPTAFYLCASSIDFRGYGEQYFGPGTRLTVT.

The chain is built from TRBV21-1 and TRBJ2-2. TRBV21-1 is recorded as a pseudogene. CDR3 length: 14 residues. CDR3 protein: CASSKDASPGELFF. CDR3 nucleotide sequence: TGTGCCAGCAGCAAAGACGCCAGCCCCGGGGAGCTGTTTTTT.

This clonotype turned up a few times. The CDR3 here is CASSKVGGTYEQYF. DNA for the CDR3: TGTGCCAGCAGCAAGGTGGGCGGTACCTACGAGCAGTACTTC. V and J are TRBV11-1 and TRBJ2-7; unclear D gene. This CDR3 spans 14 amino acids. The V end was cut by 5 bases, the J end by 2 bases, with 13 bases between. Germline V lookup: CDR1 SGHAT, CDR2 FQDESV (reference sequence).

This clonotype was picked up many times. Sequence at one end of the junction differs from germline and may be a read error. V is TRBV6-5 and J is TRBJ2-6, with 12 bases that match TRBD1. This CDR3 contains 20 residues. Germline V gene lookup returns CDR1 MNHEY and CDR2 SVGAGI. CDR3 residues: CASSDSGQGAMIPGANVLTF. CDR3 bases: TGTGCCAGCAGTGACTCGGGACAGGGGGCCATGATCCCTGGGGCCAACGTCCTGACTTTC.

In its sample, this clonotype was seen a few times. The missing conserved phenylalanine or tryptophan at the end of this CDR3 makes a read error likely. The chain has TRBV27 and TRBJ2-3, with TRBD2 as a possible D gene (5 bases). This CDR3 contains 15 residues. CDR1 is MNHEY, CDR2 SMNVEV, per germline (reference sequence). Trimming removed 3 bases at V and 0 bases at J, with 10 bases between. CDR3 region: CASSFKAASTDTQYV. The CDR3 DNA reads TGTGCCAGCAGTTTTAAAGCGGCTAGCACAGATACGCAGTATGTT.

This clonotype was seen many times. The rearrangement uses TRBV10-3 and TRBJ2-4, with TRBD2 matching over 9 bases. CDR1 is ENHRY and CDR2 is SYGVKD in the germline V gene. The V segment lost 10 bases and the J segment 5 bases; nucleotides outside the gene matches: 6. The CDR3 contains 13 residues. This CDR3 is CATVAGEQNIQYF. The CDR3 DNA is TGTGCCACCGTAGCGGGGGAACAAAACATTCAGTACTTC.

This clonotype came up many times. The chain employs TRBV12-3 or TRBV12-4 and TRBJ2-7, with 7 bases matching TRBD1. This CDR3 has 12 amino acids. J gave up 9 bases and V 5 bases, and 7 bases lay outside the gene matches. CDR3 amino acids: CASSPDRMRQYF. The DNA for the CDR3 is TGTGCCAGCAGTCCGGACAGGATGAGGCAGTACTTC.

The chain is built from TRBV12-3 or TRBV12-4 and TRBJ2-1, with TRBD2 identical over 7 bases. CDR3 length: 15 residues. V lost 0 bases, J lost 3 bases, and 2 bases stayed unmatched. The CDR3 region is CASSLAGDYYNEQFF. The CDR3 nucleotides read TGTGCCAGCAGTTTAGCGGGGGACTACTACAATGAGCAGTTCTTC.